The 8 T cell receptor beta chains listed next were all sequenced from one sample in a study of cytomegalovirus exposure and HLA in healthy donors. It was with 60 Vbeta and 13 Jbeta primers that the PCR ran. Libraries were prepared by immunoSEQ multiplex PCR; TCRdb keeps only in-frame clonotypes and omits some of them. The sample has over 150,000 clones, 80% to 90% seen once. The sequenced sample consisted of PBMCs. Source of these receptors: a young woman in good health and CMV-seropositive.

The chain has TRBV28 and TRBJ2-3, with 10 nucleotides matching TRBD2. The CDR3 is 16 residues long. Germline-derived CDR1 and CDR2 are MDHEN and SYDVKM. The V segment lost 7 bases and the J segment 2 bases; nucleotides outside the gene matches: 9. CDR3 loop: CASIRASGGATDTQYF. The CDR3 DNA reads TGTGCCAGCATAAGGGCCAGCGGGGGGGCCACAGATACGCAGTATTTT.

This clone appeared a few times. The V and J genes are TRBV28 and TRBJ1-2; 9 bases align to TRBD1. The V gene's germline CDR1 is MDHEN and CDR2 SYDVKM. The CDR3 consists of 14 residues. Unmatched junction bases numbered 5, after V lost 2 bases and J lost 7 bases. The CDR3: CASSLGGQGGGYTF. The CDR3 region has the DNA TGTGCCAGCAGTTTAGGGGGACAGGGAGGTGGCTACACCTTC.

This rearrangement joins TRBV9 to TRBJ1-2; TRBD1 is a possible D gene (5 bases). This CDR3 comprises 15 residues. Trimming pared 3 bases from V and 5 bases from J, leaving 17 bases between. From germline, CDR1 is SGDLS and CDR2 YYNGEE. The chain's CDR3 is CASSGGRGRLYGYTF. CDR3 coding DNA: TGTGCCAGCAGCGGGGGGAGGGGCCGACTTTATGGCTACACCTTC. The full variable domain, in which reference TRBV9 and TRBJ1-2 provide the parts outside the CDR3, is DSGVTQTPKHLITATGQRVTLRCSPRSGDLSVYWYQQSLDQGLQFLIQYYNGEERAKGNILERFSAQQFPDLHSELNLSSLELGDSALYFCASSGGRGRLYGYTFGSGTRLTVV.

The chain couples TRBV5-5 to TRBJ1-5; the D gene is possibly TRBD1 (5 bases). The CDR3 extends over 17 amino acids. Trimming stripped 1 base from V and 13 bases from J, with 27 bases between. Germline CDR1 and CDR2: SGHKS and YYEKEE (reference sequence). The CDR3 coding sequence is TGTGCCAGCAGCTTGAGCAGGGCCCCCGGGCCGATGGGTCTTCAGCATTTT. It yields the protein CASSLSRAPGPMGLQHF.

The CDR3 loop reads CASSERDRNQPQHF. The CDR3 nucleotides are TGTGCCAGCAGTGAAAGGGACAGGAATCAGCCCCAGCATTTT. The rearrangement uses TRBV2 and TRBJ1-5, with 8 bases matching TRBD1. The CDR3 loop spans 14 amino acids. Germline trimming cut 2 bases from V and 4 bases from J; bases unmatched to any gene: 1. The V gene's germline CDR1 is SNHLY and CDR2 FYNNEI. Together with reference TRBV2 and TRBJ1-5, the CDR3 gives the full variable domain: EPEVTQTPSHQVTQMGQEVILRCVPISNHLYFYWYRQILGQKVEFLVSFYNNEISEKSEIFDDQFSVERPDGSNFTLKIRSTKLEDSAMYFCASSERDRNQPQHFGDGTRLSIL.

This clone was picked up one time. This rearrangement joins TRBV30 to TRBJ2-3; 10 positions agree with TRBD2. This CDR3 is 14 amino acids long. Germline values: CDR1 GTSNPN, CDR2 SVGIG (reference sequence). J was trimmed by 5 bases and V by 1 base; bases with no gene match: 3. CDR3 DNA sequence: TGTGCCTGGAGTGCGTGGACTAGCGGAGATACGCAGTATTTT. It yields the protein CAWSAWTSGDTQYF. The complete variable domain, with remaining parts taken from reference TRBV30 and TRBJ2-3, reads SQTIHQWPATLVQPVGSPLSLECTVEGTSNPNLYWYRQAAGRGLQLLFYSVGIGQISSEVPQNLSASRPQDRQFILSSKKLLLSDSGFYLCAWSAWTSGDTQYFGPGTRLTVL.

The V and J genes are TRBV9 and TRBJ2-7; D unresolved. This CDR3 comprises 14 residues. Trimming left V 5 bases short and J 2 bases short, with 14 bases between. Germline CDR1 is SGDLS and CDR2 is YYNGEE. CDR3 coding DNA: TGTGCCAGCAGGGTGGCCTTACCTGCCTACGAGCAGTACTTC. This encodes CASRVALPAYEQYF.

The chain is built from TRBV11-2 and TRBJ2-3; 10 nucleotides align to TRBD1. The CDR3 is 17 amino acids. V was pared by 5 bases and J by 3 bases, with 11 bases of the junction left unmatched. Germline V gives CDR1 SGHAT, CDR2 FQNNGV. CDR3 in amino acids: CASSPRQGATRTDTQYF. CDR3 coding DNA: TGTGCCAGCAGCCCCCGACAGGGGGCTACGAGAACAGATACGCAGTATTTT.